This TCR beta chain appears in the sequencing data of a study of blood T cell repertoires in COVID-19. Authors' data handling: Amplifying reference gene primers gave estimates of nucleated cell counts. TCRdb keeps only in-frame clones here, not all; method: immunoSEQ multiplex PCR. The V and J calls and clone size were taken over from that table, and D and trimming were inferred from the DNA. The sample has under 300,000 clones; 83% are singletons. The V and J ends lost 4 bases and 5 bases, in that order; junction bases with no gene match: 0. The CDR3 has 14 residues. Germline loops: CDR1 SNHLY, CDR2 FYNNEI.

The specimen was peripheral blood. This chain joins TRBV2 and TRBJ1-6; 9 bases line up with TRBD1. This TCR came from a man in his 60s who had recovered from COVID-19. In DNA form, the CDR3 reads TGTGCCAGCAGTGGACAGGGGGATAATTCACCCCTCCACTTT. It is translated as CASSGQGDNSPLHF.